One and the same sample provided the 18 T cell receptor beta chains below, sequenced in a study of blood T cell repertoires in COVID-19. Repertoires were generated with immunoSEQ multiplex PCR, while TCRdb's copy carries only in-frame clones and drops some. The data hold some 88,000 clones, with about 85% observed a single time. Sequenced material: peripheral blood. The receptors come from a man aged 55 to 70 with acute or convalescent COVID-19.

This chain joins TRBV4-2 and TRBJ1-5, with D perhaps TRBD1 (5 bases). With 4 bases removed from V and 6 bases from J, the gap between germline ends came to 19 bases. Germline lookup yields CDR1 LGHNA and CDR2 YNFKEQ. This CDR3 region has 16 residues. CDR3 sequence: CASSPLGRVTGQPQHF. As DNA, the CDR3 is TGTGCCAGCAGCCCCTTGGGCAGGGTTACAGGTCAGCCCCAGCATTTT.

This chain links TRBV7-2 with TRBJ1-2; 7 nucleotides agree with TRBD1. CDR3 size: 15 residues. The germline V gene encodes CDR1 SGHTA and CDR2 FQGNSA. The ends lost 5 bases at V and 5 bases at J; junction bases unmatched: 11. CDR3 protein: CASSPGTALGYGYTF. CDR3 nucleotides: TGTGCCAGCAGCCCCGGGACAGCGCTTGGTTATGGCTACACCTTC. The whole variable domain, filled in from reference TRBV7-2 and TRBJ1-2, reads GAGVSQSPSNKVTEKGKDVELRCDPISGHTALYWYRQSLGQGLEFLIYFQGNSAPDKSGLPSDRFSAERTGGSVSTLTIQRTQQEDSAVYLCASSPGTALGYGYTFGSGTRLTVV.

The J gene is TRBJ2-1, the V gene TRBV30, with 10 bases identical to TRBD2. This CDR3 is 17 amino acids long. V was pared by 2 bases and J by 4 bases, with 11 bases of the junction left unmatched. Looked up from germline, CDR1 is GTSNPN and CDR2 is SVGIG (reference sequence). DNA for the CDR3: TGTGCCTGGAGTTTATCTACCGGGACTAGCGTGTACAATGAGCAGTTCTTC. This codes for CAWSLSTGTSVYNEQFF.

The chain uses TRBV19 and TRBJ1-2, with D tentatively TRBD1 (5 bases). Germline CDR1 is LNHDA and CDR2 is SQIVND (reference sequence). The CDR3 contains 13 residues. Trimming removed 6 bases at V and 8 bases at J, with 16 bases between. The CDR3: CASRSTGLGGYTF. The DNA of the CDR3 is TGTGCCAGTAGGTCAACAGGTTTGGGAGGCTACACCTTC.

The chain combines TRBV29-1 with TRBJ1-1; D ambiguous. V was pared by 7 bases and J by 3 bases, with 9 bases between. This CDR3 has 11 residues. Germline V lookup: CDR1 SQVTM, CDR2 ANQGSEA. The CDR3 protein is CSAPADTEAFF. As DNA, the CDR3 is TGCAGCGCCCCCGCGGACACTGAAGCTTTCTTT.

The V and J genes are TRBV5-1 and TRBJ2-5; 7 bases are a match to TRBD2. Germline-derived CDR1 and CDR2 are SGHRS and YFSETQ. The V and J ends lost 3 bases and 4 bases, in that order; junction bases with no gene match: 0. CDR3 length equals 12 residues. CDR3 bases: TGCGCCAGCAGCTCTAGCGGAGAGACCCAGTACTTC. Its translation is CASSSSGETQYF.

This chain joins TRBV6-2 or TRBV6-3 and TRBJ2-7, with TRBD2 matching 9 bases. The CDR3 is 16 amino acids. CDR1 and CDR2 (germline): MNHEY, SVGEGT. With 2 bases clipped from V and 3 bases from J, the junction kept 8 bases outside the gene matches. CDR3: CASSYARLADRYEQYF. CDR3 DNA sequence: TGTGCCAGCAGTTACGCCCGACTAGCGGACCGCTACGAGCAGTACTTC.

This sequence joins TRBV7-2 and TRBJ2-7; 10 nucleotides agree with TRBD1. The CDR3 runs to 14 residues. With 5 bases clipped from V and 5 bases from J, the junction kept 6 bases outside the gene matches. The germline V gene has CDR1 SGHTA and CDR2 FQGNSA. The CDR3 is CASSTRDRGNEQYF. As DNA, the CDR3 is TGTGCCAGCAGCACCCGGGACAGGGGAAACGAGCAGTACTTC. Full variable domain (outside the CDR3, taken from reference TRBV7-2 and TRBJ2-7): GAGVSQSPSNKVTEKGKDVELRCDPISGHTALYWYRQSLGQGLEFLIYFQGNSAPDKSGLPSDRFSAERTGGSVSTLTIQRTQQEDSAVYLCASSTRDRGNEQYFGPGTRLTVT.

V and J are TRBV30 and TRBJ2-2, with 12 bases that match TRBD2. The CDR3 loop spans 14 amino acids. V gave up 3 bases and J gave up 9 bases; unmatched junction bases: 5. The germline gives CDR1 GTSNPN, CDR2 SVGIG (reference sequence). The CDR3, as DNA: TGTGCCTGGAGACGACTAGCGGGAGACAGGGAGCTGTTTTTT. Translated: CAWRRLAGDRELFF.

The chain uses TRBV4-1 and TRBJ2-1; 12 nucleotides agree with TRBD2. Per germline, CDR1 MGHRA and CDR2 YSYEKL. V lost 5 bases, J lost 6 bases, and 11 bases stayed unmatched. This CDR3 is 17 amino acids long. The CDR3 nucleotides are TGCGCCAGCAGCAGGACTAGCGGGGACAAATGGGGCAATGAGCAGTTCTTC. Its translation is CASSRTSGDKWGNEQFF.

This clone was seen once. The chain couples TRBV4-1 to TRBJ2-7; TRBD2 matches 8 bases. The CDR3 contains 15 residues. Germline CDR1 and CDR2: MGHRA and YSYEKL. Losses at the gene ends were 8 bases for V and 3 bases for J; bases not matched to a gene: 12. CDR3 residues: CASAQGGLGLYEQYF. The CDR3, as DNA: TGCGCCAGCGCCCAAGGGGGACTAGGGCTCTACGAGCAGTACTTC.

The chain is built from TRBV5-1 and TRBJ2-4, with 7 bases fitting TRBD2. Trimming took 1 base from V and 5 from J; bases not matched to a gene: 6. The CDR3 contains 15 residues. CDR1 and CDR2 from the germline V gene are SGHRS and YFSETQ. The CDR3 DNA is TGCGCCAGCAGCTTGAGGTCTAGCGGAGAAAACATTCAGTACTTC. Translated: CASSLRSSGENIQYF.

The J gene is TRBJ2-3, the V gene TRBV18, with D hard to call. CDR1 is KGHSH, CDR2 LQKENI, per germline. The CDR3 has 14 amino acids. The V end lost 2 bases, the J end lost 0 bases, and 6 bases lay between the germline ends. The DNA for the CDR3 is TGTGCCAGCTCACCATTAGATAGCACAGATACGCAGTATTTT. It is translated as CASSPLDSTDTQYF.

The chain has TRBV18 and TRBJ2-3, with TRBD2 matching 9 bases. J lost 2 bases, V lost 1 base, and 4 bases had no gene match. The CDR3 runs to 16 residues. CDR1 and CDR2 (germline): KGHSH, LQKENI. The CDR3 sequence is CASSPLAGDITDTQYF. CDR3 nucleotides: TGTGCCAGCTCACCACTAGCGGGGGATATCACAGATACGCAGTATTTT.

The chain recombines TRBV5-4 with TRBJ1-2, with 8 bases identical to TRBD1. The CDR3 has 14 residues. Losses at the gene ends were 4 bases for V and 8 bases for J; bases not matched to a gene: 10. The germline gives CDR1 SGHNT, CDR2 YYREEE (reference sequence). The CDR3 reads CASSKDRVQGGYTF. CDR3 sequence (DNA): TGTGCCAGCAGCAAGGACAGGGTTCAAGGGGGCTACACCTTC.

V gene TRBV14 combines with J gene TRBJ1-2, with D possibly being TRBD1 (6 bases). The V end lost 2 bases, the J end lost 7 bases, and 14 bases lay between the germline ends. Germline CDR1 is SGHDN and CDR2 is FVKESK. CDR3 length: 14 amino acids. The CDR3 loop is CASSQLQGWSGYTF. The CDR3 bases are TGTGCCAGCAGCCAACTTCAGGGGTGGAGTGGCTACACCTTC.

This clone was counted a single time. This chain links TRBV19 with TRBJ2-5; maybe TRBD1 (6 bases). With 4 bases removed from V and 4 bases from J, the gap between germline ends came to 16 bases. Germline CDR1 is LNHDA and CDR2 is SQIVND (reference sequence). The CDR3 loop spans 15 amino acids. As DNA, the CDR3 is TGTGCCAGTAGTAGGTACACGACAGGCGGAGAGACCCAGTACTTC. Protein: CASSRYTTGGETQYF.

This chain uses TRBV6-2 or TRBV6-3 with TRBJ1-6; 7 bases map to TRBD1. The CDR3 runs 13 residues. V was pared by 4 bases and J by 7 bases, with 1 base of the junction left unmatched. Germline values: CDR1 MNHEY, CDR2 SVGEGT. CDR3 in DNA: TGTGCCAGCAGTTTGACAGGGAATTCACCCCTCCACTTT. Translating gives CASSLTGNSPLHF.